One sample yielded the 21 T cell receptor beta chains listed below, sequenced in a study of blood T cell repertoires in COVID-19. Data came from immunoSEQ multiplex PCR; TCRdb stores just in-frame clones and leaves some out. The repertoire holds hundreds of thousands of clones, with approximately 90% as singletons. Specimen: PBMCs or T cells enriched from blood (not recorded which). Every receptor here comes from a man aged 50-60 years who had been exposed to COVID-19.

The rearrangement uses TRBV10-3 and TRBJ2-1, with 11 bases fitting TRBD2. Germline V gene sequence: CDR1 ENHRY, CDR2 SYGVKD. The CDR3 is made up of 12 amino acids. Trimming removed 8 bases from V and 9 bases from J; junction bases left unmatched: 3. The CDR3 reads CAIGGTSGEQFF. As DNA, the CDR3 is TGTGCCATCGGGGGGACTAGCGGTGAGCAGTTCTTC.

V and J are TRBV7-9 and TRBJ1-1; the D is unclear. CDR3 length: 14 residues. CDR1 and CDR2 (germline): SEHNR, FQNEAQ (reference sequence). V was clipped by 3 bases and J by 1 base, with 9 bases between them. CDR3 coding DNA: TGTGCCAGCAGCTTGTTACAGTCGAACACTGAAGCTTTCTTT. It is translated as CASSLLQSNTEAFF.

The gene calls are TRBV2 and TRBJ1-5; D not resolved. CDR1 is SNHLY and CDR2 is FYNNEI in the germline V gene. Trimming removed 8 bases from V and 5 bases from J, with 13 bases in between. The CDR3 is 13 amino acids. For the CDR3, the DNA is TGTGCCAGCTCCTCGGGGTACCATCAGCCCCAGCATTTT. Translating it yields CASSSGYHQPQHF. The entire variable domain, with the rest obtained from reference TRBV2 and TRBJ1-5, is as follows: EPEVTQTPSHQVTQMGQEVILRCVPISNHLYFYWYRQILGQKVEFLVSFYNNEISEKSEIFDDQFSVERPDGSNFTLKIRSTKLEDSAMYFCASSSGYHQPQHFGDGTRLSIL.

J is TRBJ2-7 and V is TRBV7-9; TRBD1 aligns across 9 bases. Germline V gives CDR1 SEHNR, CDR2 FQNEAQ (reference sequence). This CDR3 spans 14 amino acids. Trimming took 1 base from V and 3 from J; bases not matched to a gene: 1. DNA of the CDR3: TGTGCCAGCAGCTTAGTGGGACAGGGCTACGAGCAGTACGTC. The encoded protein is CASSLVGQGYEQYV.

V and J are TRBV2 and TRBJ2-2; weak D call: TRBD1 (6 bases). Germline V lookup: CDR1 SNHLY, CDR2 FYNNEI. CDR3 length: 13 amino acids. Trimming shortened V by 7 bases and J by 6 bases, and 12 bases separated the two germline ends. The CDR3 DNA sequence: TGTGCCAGCAACGGCGAGGGGGCCGGGGAGCTGTTTTTT. It translates to CASNGEGAGELFF.

V is TRBV5-1 and J is TRBJ1-2; possible D gene TRBD1, 5 bases. The ends were cut back, 4 bases at V and 2 bases at J, with 24 bases in the middle. The germline V gene encodes CDR1 SGHRS and CDR2 YFSETQ. This CDR3 is built from 18 residues. CDR3 sequence: CASSINLVPSGYNYGYTF. The CDR3 nucleotides read TGCGCCAGCAGCATAAATTTGGTGCCTTCAGGGTACAACTATGGCTACACCTTC.

The CDR3 nucleotides are TGTGCCATCAGTGAGTCGAACAGGGGCTATGGCTACACCTTC. Translated: CAISESNRGYGYTF. The chain joins TRBV10-3 to TRBJ1-2; TRBD1 aligns across 7 bases. Germline V gives CDR1 ENHRY, CDR2 SYGVKD. This CDR3 comprises 14 residues. V shed 0 bases, J shed 4 bases, and the junction held 2 bases outside the gene matches.

The V call is TRBV7-9, the J call TRBJ1-2, with D possibly TRBD1 on 5 matching bases. This CDR3 contains 16 residues. The V end lost 5 bases, the J end lost 5 bases, and 21 bases lay between the germline ends. Germline assignment: CDR1 SEHNR and CDR2 FQNEAQ (reference sequence). The CDR3 region is CASSPGDSRDSYGYTF. The CDR3 DNA follows: TGTGCCAGCAGCCCGGGGGATTCGCGCGACTCATATGGCTACACCTTC.

The rearrangement joins TRBV9 to TRBJ2-1, with a weak D call TRBD1 (6 bases). V was pared by 3 bases and J by 6 bases, with 13 bases between. This CDR3 contains 14 residues. The V gene's germline CDR1 is SGDLS and CDR2 YYNGEE. CDR3 protein: CASSAPGHLNEQFF. The CDR3 nucleotides are TGTGCCAGCAGCGCACCGGGACACCTCAATGAGCAGTTCTTC.

The rearrangement joins TRBV2 to TRBJ1-2, with D possibly being TRBD1 (5 bases). With 9 bases removed from V and 4 bases from J, the gap between germline ends came to 15 bases. This CDR3 is 13 amino acids long. The germline gives CDR1 SNHLY, CDR2 FYNNEI. The CDR3 coding sequence is TGTGCCAGGACTGGGGCGGCTTCCTATGGCTACACCTTC. Protein sequence: CARTGAASYGYTF.

The V and J genes are TRBV5-1 and TRBJ2-3, with D possibly being TRBD2 (6 bases). CDR1 and CDR2 from the germline V gene are SGHRS and YFSETQ. The CDR3 spans 15 residues. V gave up 4 bases and J gave up 4 bases, with 16 bases separating them. CDR3 amino acids: CASSVVGGRADTQYF. CDR3 nucleotide sequence: TGCGCCAGCAGCGTGGTGGGAGGTCGGGCAGATACGCAGTATTTT.

This clone was recorded once. The rearrangement joins TRBV27 to TRBJ2-1; tentatively, D is TRBD2 (6 bases). The length of the CDR3 is 13 residues. Trimming left V 2 bases short and J 8 bases short, with 10 bases between. Germline V gene sequence: CDR1 MNHEY, CDR2 SMNVEV (reference sequence). The CDR3 loop reads CASSLAGRHEQFF. The CDR3 bases are TGTGCCAGCAGTTTAGCGGGACGGCATGAGCAGTTCTTC.

The chain recombines TRBV5-4 with TRBJ2-1; 8 bases are a match to TRBD1. V dropped 4 bases and J dropped 2; count of bases not matched to a gene: 5. The CDR3 covers 15 residues. Germline CDR1 and CDR2: SGHNT and YYREEE (reference sequence). This chain's CDR3 is CASSHGQGAYNEQFF. CDR3 in DNA: TGTGCCAGCAGCCACGGACAGGGTGCCTACAATGAGCAGTTCTTC.

This clone is a singleton in its sample. The V gene is TRBV5-1, the J gene TRBJ2-5; the D gene is possibly TRBD1 (6 bases). The CDR3 is 15 amino acids. V lost 2 bases and J lost 5, with 16 bases in between. Germline V gene sequence: CDR1 SGHRS, CDR2 YFSETQ. The CDR3 DNA follows: TGCGCCAGCAGCTTTGGGGGCAGGGCTGCGGAGACCCAGTACTTC. This encodes CASSFGGRAAETQYF.

The rearrangement links TRBV3-1 (or the pseudogene TRBV3-2) to TRBJ1-4; the match to TRBD1 covers 7 bases. Germline V CDR1 and CDR2: LGHDT, YNNKEL (reference sequence). The CDR3 contains 17 residues. Trimming took 4 bases from V and 0 from J; bases not matched to a gene: 8. The CDR3 coding sequence is TGTGCCAGCAGCCCAGGGACAGAATTTTCAACTAATGAAAAACTGTTTTTT. This translates into CASSPGTEFSTNEKLFF.

This chain uses TRBV28 with TRBJ1-1; 9 bases agree with TRBD1. Germline loops: CDR1 MDHEN, CDR2 SYDVKM. This CDR3 is 16 amino acids long. Trimming at V came to 3 bases and at J to 5 bases, leaving 10 bases not matched to a gene. For the CDR3, the DNA is TGTGCCAGCAGTTTTGCGGGACAGGGCGTAAGGACTGAAGCTTTCTTT. Encoded protein: CASSFAGQGVRTEAFF.

The chain couples TRBV7-2 to TRBJ2-1; 14 positions agree with TRBD2. The V gene's germline CDR1 is SGHTA and CDR2 FQGNSA. V was clipped by 3 bases and J by 7 bases; unmatched bases: 2. CDR3 size: 15 residues. Here the CDR3 reads CASSFRTSGGNEQFF. In DNA, the CDR3 is TGTGCCAGCAGCTTTCGGACTAGCGGGGGGAATGAGCAGTTCTTC.

This clone came up once. CDR3 residues: CASSPGTSGGYQETQYF. The CDR3 region has the DNA TGTGCCAGCAGCCCCGGGACTAGCGGGGGTTACCAAGAGACCCAGTACTTC. The J gene is TRBJ2-5, the V gene TRBV9, with 14 nucleotides matching TRBD2. The germline gives CDR1 SGDLS, CDR2 YYNGEE. The CDR3 sequence is 17 residues long. With V trimmed by 4 bases and J by 0 bases, 5 bases remained unmatched.

The chain joins TRBV5-8 to TRBJ2-2; D is perhaps TRBD1 (6 bases). V was trimmed by 0 bases and J by 2 bases, leaving 11 bases between them. Germline CDR1 and CDR2: SGHTS and YDEGEE. The CDR3 consists of 16 residues. The CDR3 reads CASSLVWGTNTGELFF. As DNA, the CDR3 is TGTGCCAGCAGCTTGGTTTGGGGGACAAACACCGGGGAGCTGTTTTTT.

The rearrangement uses TRBV4-2 and TRBJ2-1, with a possible D match to TRBD2 (5 bases). Per germline, CDR1 LGHNA and CDR2 YNFKEQ. The CDR3 covers 16 residues. V was shortened by 0 bases and J by 10 bases, with 19 bases between the two germline ends. The CDR3 sequence: CASSQEPVAGGLEQFF. The CDR3 DNA reads TGTGCCAGCAGCCAAGAACCCGTGGCGGGTGGATTGGAGCAGTTCTTC.

V is TRBV5-1 and J is TRBJ1-5; D call uncertain. CDR3 length: 13 residues. V dropped 0 bases and J dropped 3 bases, with 4 bases sitting between them. Germline values: CDR1 SGHRS, CDR2 YFSETQ. CDR3 coding DNA: TGCGCCAGCAGCTTGGGGGCCAATCAGCCCCAGCATTTT. It codes for CASSLGANQPQHF.